These T cell receptor beta chains were read from a single sample in a study of CD8+ T cells in alopecia areata. Data came from immunoSEQ multiplex PCR; TCRdb stores just in-frame clones and leaves some out. Here the sample spans some 170,000 clones, around 71% being singletons. The source was CD8+ T cells sorted from blood, collected at week 0. These receptors all come from a human donor with alopecia areata. CDR3s include the opening cysteine and the closing phenylalanine or tryptophan. A D gene is named only where the DNA matches it firmly. Only some rows state a clone size, as once, few, many or a class for expanded clones.

V gene: TRBV9; J gene: TRBJ1-4; D gene: .; clone size: once; CDR3 protein: CASSVDRSNEKLFF; CDR3 DNA: TGTGCCAGCAGCGTAGATAGATCTAATGAAAAACTGTTTTTT
V gene: TRBV27; J gene: TRBJ1-1; D gene: .; clone size: .; CDR3 protein: CASSLSIEGHTEAFF; CDR3 DNA: TGTGCCAGCAGTTTATCAATAGAAGGTCACACTGAAGCTTTCTTT
V gene: TRBV2; J gene: TRBJ2-1; D gene: .; clone size: .; CDR3 protein: CASSGPGDYNEQFF; CDR3 DNA: TGTGCCAGCAGTGGCCCGGGTGATTACAATGAGCAGTTCTTC
V gene: TRBV19; J gene: TRBJ2-5; D gene: .; clone size: .; CDR3 protein: CASSIASQETQYF; CDR3 DNA: TGTGCCAGTAGTATTGCGTCTCAAGAGACCCAGTACTTC
V gene: TRBV15; J gene: TRBJ2-1; D gene: TRBD2; clone size: .; CDR3 protein: CATSRDYSSGLAPYNEQFF; CDR3 DNA: TGTGCCACCAGCAGAGATTACTCATCCGGACTAGCTCCCTACAATGAGCAGTTCTTC
V gene: TRBV7-3; J gene: TRBJ2-1; D gene: .; clone size: few; CDR3 protein: CASSLERRGYEQFF; CDR3 DNA: TGTGCCAGCAGCTTAGAAAGAAGGGGGTATGAGCAGTTCTTC
V gene: TRBV29-1; J gene: TRBJ2-1; D gene: TRBD2; clone size: .; CDR3 protein: CSAPMTSGGHIEQFF; CDR3 DNA: TGCAGCGCCCCCATGACTAGCGGGGGCCATATCGAGCAGTTCTTC
V gene: TRBV10-3; J gene: TRBJ2-1; D gene: .; clone size: .; CDR3 protein: CAIREPSVDEQFF; CDR3 DNA: TGTGCCATCAGGGAACCTAGCGTCGATGAGCAGTTCTTC
V gene: TRBV29-1; J gene: TRBJ1-2; D gene: .; clone size: few; CDR3 protein: CSVPAKQAPGYGYTF; CDR3 DNA: TGCAGCGTTCCAGCTAAACAGGCCCCCGGGTATGGCTACACCTTC
V gene: TRBV19; J gene: TRBJ1-1; D gene: .; clone size: .; CDR3 protein: CASSLSRGTTEAFF; CDR3 DNA: TGTGCCAGTAGTCTATCCCGGGGTACCACTGAAGCTTTCTTT
V gene: TRBV2; J gene: TRBJ2-3; D gene: TRBD2; clone size: .; CDR3 protein: CASRETSASSTDTQYF; CDR3 DNA: TGTGCCAGCAGGGAGACTAGCGCATCTAGCACAGATACGCAGTATTTT
V gene: TRBV29-1; J gene: TRBJ2-3; D gene: .; clone size: many; CDR3 protein: CSVDLDTSTDTQYF; CDR3 DNA: TGCAGCGTTGATTTGGATACTAGCACAGATACGCAGTATTTT
V gene: TRBV29-1; J gene: TRBJ2-7; D gene: .; clone size: .; CDR3 protein: CSVESSAYEQYF; CDR3 DNA: TGCAGCGTTGAGTCTTCCGCCTACGAGCAGTACTTC
V gene: TRBV27; J gene: TRBJ1-1; D gene: TRBD1; clone size: .; CDR3 protein: CASSPGQVSAEAFF; CDR3 DNA: TGTGCCAGCAGTCCCGGACAGGTTAGCGCTGAAGCTTTCTTT
V gene: TRBV30; J gene: TRBJ1-5; D gene: .; clone size: .; CDR3 protein: CAWSVGQAAQPQHF; CDR3 DNA: TGTGCCTGGAGTGTGGGCCAGGCGGCTCAGCCCCAGCATTTT
V gene: TRBV2; J gene: TRBJ2-2; D gene: .; clone size: .; CDR3 protein: CASSEYGPGGTGELFF; CDR3 DNA: TGTGCCAGCAGTGAATATGGGCCTGGGGGGACCGGGGAGCTGTTTTTT
V gene: TRBV4-1; J gene: TRBJ2-7; D gene: .; clone size: .; CDR3 protein: CASSHRQDTYEQYF; CDR3 DNA: TGCGCCAGCAGCCATAGACAGGACACCTACGAGCAGTACTTC
V gene: TRBV30; J gene: TRBJ2-7; D gene: .; clone size: .; CDR3 protein: CAWGGRLSYEQYF; CDR3 DNA: TGTGCCTGGGGGGGGCGGCTCTCCTACGAGCAGTACTTC
V gene: TRBV29-1; J gene: TRBJ1-1; D gene: .; clone size: .; CDR3 protein: CSVEAGTGTEAFF; CDR3 DNA: TGCAGCGTTGAAGCCGGGACGGGCACTGAAGCTTTCTTT
V gene: TRBV11-2; J gene: TRBJ1-2; D gene: .; clone size: .; CDR3 protein: CASSSGTPYGYTF; CDR3 DNA: TGTGCCAGCAGCTCCGGGACACCCTATGGCTACACCTTC
V gene: TRBV30; J gene: TRBJ2-3; D gene: .; clone size: .; CDR3 protein: CAWSGDTQYF; CDR3 DNA: TGTGCCTGGAGTGGCGATACGCAGTATTTT
V gene: TRBV10-3; J gene: TRBJ2-7; D gene: .; clone size: once; CDR3 protein: CAISETGTSSYEQYF; CDR3 DNA: TGTGCCATCAGTGAGACGGGGACAAGTTCCTACGAGCAGTACTTC
V gene: TRBV9; J gene: TRBJ1-4; D gene: .; clone size: .; CDR3 protein: CASSGSSGTNEKLFF; CDR3 DNA: TGTGCCAGCAGCGGCTCATCGGGGACAAATGAAAAACTGTTTTTT
V gene: TRBV12-5; J gene: TRBJ2-7; D gene: .; clone size: .; CDR3 protein: CASGPGVEARPYEQYF; CDR3 DNA: TGTGCTAGTGGCCCCGGGGTGGAGGCCAGACCCTACGAGCAGTACTTC
V gene: TRBV5-1; J gene: TRBJ2-1; D gene: .; clone size: few; CDR3 protein: CASNGYNEQFF; CDR3 DNA: TGCGCCAGCAACGGTTACAATGAGCAGTTCTTC
V gene: TRBV5-1; J gene: TRBJ2-7; D gene: .; clone size: .; CDR3 protein: CASSEYTPRGEQYF; CDR3 DNA: TGCGCCAGCAGCGAATATACTCCCAGGGGAGAGCAGTACTTC
V gene: TRBV4-1; J gene: TRBJ2-3; D gene: .; clone size: .; CDR3 protein: CASSQVADTQYF; CDR3 DNA: TGCGCCAGCAGCCAAGTAGCAGATACGCAGTATTTT
V gene: TRBV12-5; J gene: TRBJ1-1; D gene: .; clone size: few; CDR3 protein: CASGPTNTEAFF; CDR3 DNA: TGTGCTAGTGGTCCCACAAACACTGAAGCTTTCTTT
V gene: TRBV10-3; J gene: TRBJ2-1; D gene: .; clone size: .; CDR3 protein: CAITLSGANEQFF; CDR3 DNA: TGTGCCATCACGTTGTCAGGGGCCAATGAGCAGTTCTTC
V gene: TRBV6-5; J gene: TRBJ2-6; D gene: .; clone size: few; CDR3 protein: CASSYTETGANVLTF; CDR3 DNA: TGTGCCAGCAGTTATACCGAAACTGGGGCCAACGTCCTGACTTTC
V gene: TRBV29-1; J gene: TRBJ1-2; D gene: .; clone size: .; CDR3 protein: CSAPTGGDYGYTF; CDR3 DNA: TGCAGCGCCCCTACGGGGGGGGACTATGGCTACACCTTC
V gene: TRBV5-5; J gene: TRBJ2-5; D gene: .; clone size: .; CDR3 protein: CASSNFHTNQETQYF; CDR3 DNA: TGTGCCAGCAGCAATTTTCATACTAACCAAGAGACCCAGTACTTC
V gene: TRBV6-1; J gene: TRBJ2-5; D gene: TRBD2; clone size: .; CDR3 protein: CASRLILRGGETQYF; CDR3 DNA: TGTGCCAGCAGACTAATCCTCCGGGGAGGGGAGACCCAGTACTTC
V gene: TRBV5-6; J gene: TRBJ1-2; D gene: TRBD1; clone size: .; CDR3 protein: CASSFGQGGYTF; CDR3 DNA: TGTGCCAGCAGCTTTGGACAGGGGGGCTACACCTTC
V gene: TRBV5-1; J gene: TRBJ2-7; D gene: .; clone size: .; CDR3 protein: CASSLRDLAYEQYF; CDR3 DNA: TGCGCCAGCAGCCTAAGGGACCTAGCCTACGAGCAGTACTTC
V gene: TRBV29-1; J gene: TRBJ2-2; D gene: TRBD1; clone size: few; CDR3 protein: CSVDRQGVNTGELFF; CDR3 DNA: TGCAGCGTTGATCGGCAGGGGGTTAACACCGGGGAGCTGTTTTTT
V gene: TRBV7-9; J gene: TRBJ1-6; D gene: .; clone size: .; CDR3 protein: CASSLQDSLNSPLHF; CDR3 DNA: TGTGCCAGCAGCTTACAAGACAGCCTTAATTCACCCCTCCACTTT
V gene: TRBV4-1; J gene: TRBJ1-5; D gene: .; clone size: .; CDR3 protein: CASSRGGAGQPQHF; CDR3 DNA: TGCGCCAGCAGTCGCGGGGGCGCGGGTCAGCCCCAGCATTTT
V gene: TRBV2; J gene: TRBJ2-1; D gene: TRBD2; clone size: .; CDR3 protein: CASSPTSGGAEQFF; CDR3 DNA: TGTGCCAGCAGTCCTACTAGCGGGGGGGCTGAGCAGTTCTTC
V gene: TRBV7-9; J gene: TRBJ2-1; D gene: TRBD2; clone size: .; CDR3 protein: CASSSRLAGETYNEQFF; CDR3 DNA: TGTGCCAGCAGCTCACGACTAGCGGGGGAAACCTACAATGAGCAGTTCTTC
V gene: TRBV30; J gene: TRBJ2-3; D gene: .; clone size: .; CDR3 protein: CAWAETRDTQYF; CDR3 DNA: TGTGCCTGGGCGGAGACCCGGGATACGCAGTATTTT
V gene: TRBV30; J gene: TRBJ2-7; D gene: TRBD1; clone size: .; CDR3 protein: CACRPGQGYEQYF; CDR3 DNA: TGTGCCTGCCGACCGGGACAGGGCTACGAGCAGTACTTC
V gene: TRBV15; J gene: TRBJ1-6; D gene: .; clone size: .; CDR3 protein: CATSRGRREPLHF; CDR3 DNA: TGTGCCACCAGCAGAGGACGGAGAGAACCCCTCCACTTT
V gene: TRBV11-2; J gene: TRBJ1-5; D gene: TRBD1; clone size: once; CDR3 protein: CASSLGTADQPQHF; CDR3 DNA: TGTGCCAGCAGCCTAGGGACAGCCGATCAGCCCCAGCATTTT
V gene: TRBV6-5; J gene: TRBJ1-1; D gene: .; clone size: .; CDR3 protein: CASTQSTEAFF; CDR3 DNA: TGTGCCAGCACCCAGAGCACTGAAGCTTTCTTT
V gene: TRBV20-1; J gene: TRBJ1-2; D gene: .; clone size: .; CDR3 protein: CSVSYGYTF; CDR3 DNA: TGCAGTGTTTCATATGGCTACACCTTC
V gene: TRBV29-1; J gene: TRBJ1-2; D gene: .; clone size: .; CDR3 protein: CSVDTYGYTF; CDR3 DNA: TGCAGCGTGGACACTTATGGCTACACCTTC
V gene: TRBV4-2; J gene: TRBJ2-7; D gene: .; clone size: .; CDR3 protein: CASSQGQPYEQYF; CDR3 DNA: TGTGCCAGCAGCCAAGGACAGCCCTACGAGCAGTACTTC
V gene: TRBV4-1; J gene: TRBJ1-5; D gene: .; clone size: .; CDR3 protein: CASSHVGQGQPQHF; CDR3 DNA: TGCGCCAGCAGCCACGTGGGTCAGGGCCAGCCCCAGCATTTT
V gene: TRBV29-1; J gene: TRBJ1-2; D gene: TRBD1; clone size: .; CDR3 protein: CSVAGQGENYGYTF; CDR3 DNA: TGCAGCGTCGCGGGACAGGGGGAAAACTATGGCTACACCTTC
V gene: TRBV5-1; J gene: TRBJ2-7; D gene: TRBD1; clone size: .; CDR3 protein: CASSDAATGSYEQYF; CDR3 DNA: TGCGCCAGCAGCGACGCCGCGACAGGGTCCTACGAGCAGTACTTC
V gene: TRBV29-1; J gene: TRBJ2-2; D gene: .; clone size: few; CDR3 protein: CSVDRATGELFF; CDR3 DNA: TGCAGCGTTGACAGGGCCACCGGGGAGCTGTTTTTT
V gene: TRBV10-3; J gene: TRBJ2-2; D gene: .; clone size: .; CDR3 protein: CAITRGTGELFF; CDR3 DNA: TGTGCCATCACCCGGGGCACCGGGGAGCTGTTTTTT
V gene: TRBV30; J gene: TRBJ2-3; D gene: .; clone size: .; CDR3 protein: CAWNRGRGLADTQYF; CDR3 DNA: TGTGCCTGGAATAGGGGCAGGGGCCTCGCAGATACGCAGTATTTT
V gene: TRBV7-8; J gene: TRBJ1-5; D gene: TRBD1; clone size: few; CDR3 protein: CASSSPYRGVNQPQHF; CDR3 DNA: TGTGCCAGCAGTTCGCCTTACAGGGGCGTCAATCAGCCCCAGCATTTT
V gene: TRBV29-1; J gene: TRBJ1-1; D gene: .; clone size: once; CDR3 protein: CSVEWRRMLDTEAFF; CDR3 DNA: TGCAGCGTTGAATGGCGCAGGATGCTGGATACTGAAGCTTTCTTT
V gene: TRBV27; J gene: TRBJ2-7; D gene: TRBD2; clone size: .; CDR3 protein: CASSWPSGVVYEQYF; CDR3 DNA: TGTGCCAGCAGTTGGCCTAGCGGGGTAGTCTACGAGCAGTACTTC
V gene: TRBV29-1; J gene: TRBJ2-5; D gene: .; clone size: few; CDR3 protein: CSVEPRALQETQYF; CDR3 DNA: TGCAGCGTTGAGCCCAGGGCCCTACAAGAGACCCAGTACTTC
V gene: TRBV7-9; J gene: TRBJ2-3; D gene: .; clone size: .; CDR3 protein: CASSYLSDTQYF; CDR3 DNA: TGTGCCAGCAGCTACTTATCAGATACGCAGTATTTT